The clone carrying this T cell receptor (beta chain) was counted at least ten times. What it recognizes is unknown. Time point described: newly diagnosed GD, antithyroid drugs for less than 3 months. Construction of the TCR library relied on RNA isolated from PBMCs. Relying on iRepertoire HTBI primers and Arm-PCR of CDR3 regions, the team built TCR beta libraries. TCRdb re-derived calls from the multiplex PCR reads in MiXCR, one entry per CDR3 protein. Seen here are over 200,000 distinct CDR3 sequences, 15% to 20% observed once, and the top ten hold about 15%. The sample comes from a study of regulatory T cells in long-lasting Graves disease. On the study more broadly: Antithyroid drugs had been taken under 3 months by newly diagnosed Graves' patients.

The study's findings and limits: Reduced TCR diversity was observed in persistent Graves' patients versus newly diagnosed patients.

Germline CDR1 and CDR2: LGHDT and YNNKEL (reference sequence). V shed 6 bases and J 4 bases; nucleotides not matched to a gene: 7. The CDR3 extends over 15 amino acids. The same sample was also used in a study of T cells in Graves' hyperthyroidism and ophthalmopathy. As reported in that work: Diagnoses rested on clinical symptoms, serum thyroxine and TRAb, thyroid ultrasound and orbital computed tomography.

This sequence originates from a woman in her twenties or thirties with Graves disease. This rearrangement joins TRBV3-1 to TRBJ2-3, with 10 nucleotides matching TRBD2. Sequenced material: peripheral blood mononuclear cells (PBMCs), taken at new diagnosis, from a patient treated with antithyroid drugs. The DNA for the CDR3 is TGTGCCAGCAGTGTGCTAGCGGGGGTTGCAGATACGCAGTATTTT. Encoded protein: CASSVLAGVADTQYF.